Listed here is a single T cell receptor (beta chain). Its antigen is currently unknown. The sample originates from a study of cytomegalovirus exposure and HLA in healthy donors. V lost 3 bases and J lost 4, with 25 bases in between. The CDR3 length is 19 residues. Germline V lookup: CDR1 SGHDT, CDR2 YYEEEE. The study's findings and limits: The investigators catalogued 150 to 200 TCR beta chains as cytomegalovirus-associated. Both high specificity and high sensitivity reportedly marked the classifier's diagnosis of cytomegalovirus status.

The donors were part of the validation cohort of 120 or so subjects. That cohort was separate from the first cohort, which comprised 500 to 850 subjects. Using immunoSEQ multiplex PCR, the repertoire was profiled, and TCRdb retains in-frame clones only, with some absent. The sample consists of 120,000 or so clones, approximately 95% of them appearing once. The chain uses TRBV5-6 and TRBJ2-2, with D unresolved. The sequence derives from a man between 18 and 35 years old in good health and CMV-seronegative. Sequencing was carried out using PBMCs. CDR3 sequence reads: CASSSGNTYQQRITGELFF. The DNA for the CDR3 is TGTGCCAGCAGCTCAGGTAATACCTATCAACAACGGATCACCGGGGAGCTGTTTTTT.